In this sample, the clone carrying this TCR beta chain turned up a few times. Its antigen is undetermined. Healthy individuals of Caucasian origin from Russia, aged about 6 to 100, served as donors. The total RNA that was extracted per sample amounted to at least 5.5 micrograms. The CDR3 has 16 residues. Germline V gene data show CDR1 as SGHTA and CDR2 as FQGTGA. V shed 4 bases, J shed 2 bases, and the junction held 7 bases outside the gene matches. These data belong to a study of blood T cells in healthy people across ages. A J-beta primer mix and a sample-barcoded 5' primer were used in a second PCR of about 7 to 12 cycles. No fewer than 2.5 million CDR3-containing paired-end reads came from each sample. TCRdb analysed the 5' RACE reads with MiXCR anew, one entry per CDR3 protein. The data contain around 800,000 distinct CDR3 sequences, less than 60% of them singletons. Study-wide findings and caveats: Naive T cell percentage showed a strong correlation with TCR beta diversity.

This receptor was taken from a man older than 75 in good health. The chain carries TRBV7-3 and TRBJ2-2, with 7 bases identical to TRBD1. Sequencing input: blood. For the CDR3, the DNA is TGTGCCAGCAGCTCGAGACAGGGATCCAACACCGGGGAGCTGTTTTTT. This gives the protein CASSSRQGSNTGELFF.